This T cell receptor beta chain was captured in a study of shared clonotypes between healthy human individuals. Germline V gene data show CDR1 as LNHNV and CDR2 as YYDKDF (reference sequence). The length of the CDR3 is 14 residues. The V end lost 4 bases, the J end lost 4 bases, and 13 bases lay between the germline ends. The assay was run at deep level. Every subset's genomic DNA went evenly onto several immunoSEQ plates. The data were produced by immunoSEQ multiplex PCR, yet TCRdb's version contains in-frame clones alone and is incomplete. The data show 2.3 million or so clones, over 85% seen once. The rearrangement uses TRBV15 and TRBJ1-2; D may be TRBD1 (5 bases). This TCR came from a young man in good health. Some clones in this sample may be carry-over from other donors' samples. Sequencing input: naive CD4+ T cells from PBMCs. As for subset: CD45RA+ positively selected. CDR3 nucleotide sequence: TGTGCCACCAGCACAACGGGGCCGGTCTATGGCTACACCTTC. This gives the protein CATSTTGPVYGYTF.